Here is one T cell receptor (beta chain) with its context. What it recognizes is unknown. No immunosuppressive drugs were given to ulcerative colitis patients before diagnostic colonoscopy. Up to 500,000 reads were sequenced per sample. Assay used: immunoSEQ multiplex PCR; TCRdb lists only in-frame clones, some missing. The sample contains 9,000 to 10,000 clones, 88% of which appear only once. This specimen belongs to a study of pediatric ulcerative colitis. Germline V gene lookup returns CDR1 PRHDT and CDR2 FYEKMQ (reference sequence). The J segment lost 4 bases and the V segment lost 4 bases, leaving 8 bases of the junction unmatched. The CDR3 sequence is 16 residues long. Overall study results and limits: No controls had the two rectal clonotypes shared by ulcerative colitis patients. This repertoire reflects total lymphocytes rather than subpopulations like regulatory T cells.

The gene calls are TRBV13 and TRBJ2-7; 12 nucleotides line up with TRBD2. The sequence derives from a girl between 5 and 17 years old with moderate ulcerative colitis. Sequenced: blood. DNA of the CDR3: TGTGCCAGCAGCTCCCGGGGACTAGCGGGCGCATACGAGCAGTACTTC. As protein: CASSSRGLAGAYEQYF.